The rows below give T cell receptor beta chains drawn from one sample of a study of OX40 agonist ivuxolimab in advanced cancers. Clones were read by immunoSEQ multiplex PCR, and TCRdb kept only the in-frame ones, dropping some. The data contain about 99,000 clones, approximately 93% of them seen just once; the ten biggest clones take up approximately 0.18%. The sequencing here drew on CD4+ or CD8+ T cells sorted from blood, taken in a trial of the OX40 agonist ivuxolimab. These receptors came from an adult with an advanced solid tumor such as melanoma, head and neck, liver or kidney cancer. Both conserved end residues are trimmed from each CDR3.

j_call	v_call	cdr3_aa
TRBJ2-7	TRBV12-5	ASGARGAHYEQY
TRBJ2-1	TRBV2	ASSRGGLAGANNEQF
TRBJ2-3	TRBV2	ASRATGDRGTDTQY
TRBJ2-3	TRBV5-1	ASSPGQGPDTQY
TRBJ2-1	TRBV4-1	ASSPGQLTYNEQF
TRBJ2-5	TRBV9	ASSPSQGQETQY
TRBJ2-7	TRBV5-5	ASSLAWRPEQY
TRBJ1-1	TRBV14	ASSQEWSRQNTEAF
TRBJ1-5	TRBV28	ASSLTGGNQPQH
TRBJ1-2	TRBV6-6	ASSYFASGSGVGYT
TRBJ2-2	TRBV5-1	ASSLALTANTGELF
TRBJ2-5	TRBV19	ASSIATRIQETQY
TRBJ2-4	TRBV27	ASSPAGGRGSKNIQY
TRBJ1-3	TRBV7-2	ASSLGASGNTIY
TRBJ1-2	TRBV5-6	ASSPPSEAGGYT
TRBJ2-3	TRBV5-6	ASSLVQGAGIGTDTQY
TRBJ2-1	TRBV7-3	ATKRDLSYNEQF
TRBJ1-2	TRBV7-2	ASSLTGQGGGGYT
TRBJ2-2	TRBV19	ASIGRLDIRTGELF
TRBJ1-5	TRBV5-1	ASSLGPNDKPQH
TRBJ1-4	TRBV9	ASSVAPGANEKLF
TRBJ1-4	TRBV29-1	SAMRGYEKLF
TRBJ2-7	TRBV21-1	ASSTLKGYEQY
TRBJ2-1	TRBV7-6	ASSLLDSYNEQF
TRBJ2-2	TRBV27	ASSFSSSGGRELF
TRBJ2-5	TRBV15	ATSRLGTGPGETQY
TRBJ2-7	TRBV5-1	ASTLTGSYEQY
TRBJ2-7	TRBV7-2	ASSLVGGAGLTSYEQY
TRBJ2-5	TRBV11-3	ASSYGTLGGETQY
TRBJ1-5	TRBV7-2	ASSLRGDGNQPQH
TRBJ2-7	TRBV7-9	ASSSHKRQGMGVRGEQY
TRBJ2-5	TRBV30	AWSVRSGTQY
TRBJ1-2	TRBV6-5	ASSSTAGGYT
TRBJ1-2	TRBV6-5	ASRARVPNYGYT
TRBJ2-3	TRBV5-3	ARSFKRSTDTQY
TRBJ1-5	TRBV6-5	ASSYDGGGNQPQH
TRBJ2-7	TRBV28	ASRISGYEQY
TRBJ2-3	TRBV15	ATSSPDRGSDTQY
TRBJ2-2	TRBV14	ASSSRLALDTGELF
TRBJ2-3	TRBV7-3	ASSFGQESTDTQY
TRBJ1-2	TRBV5-1	ASSLAGDSNYGYT
TRBJ2-5	TRBV7-7	ASSLAMGETQY
TRBJ2-1	TRBV4-2	ASSQETGRGNEQF
TRBJ1-4	TRBV4-3	ASSRGTANEKLF
TRBJ2-5	TRBV27	ASSSTSPVTAQY
TRBJ2-2	TRBV5-1	ASSLSQPDVGELF
TRBJ1-4	TRBV10-3	AISAAALSNPTNEKLF
TRBJ1-5	TRBV19	ASSMIGGDQPQH
TRBJ1-1	TRBV5-1	ASSPSGGDWAEAF
TRBJ2-1	TRBV27	ASSYLGQGEWF
TRBJ1-2	TRBV15	ATSRDLRAHSYGYT
TRBJ2-5	TRBV5-6	ASSRTSGSRETQY